This TCR beta chain was profiled in a study of cytomegalovirus exposure and HLA in healthy donors. This CDR3 contains 19 residues. V lost 5 bases to trimming and J lost 0 bases; unmatched junction nucleotides: 15. Per germline, CDR1 MNHEY and CDR2 SMNVEV (reference sequence). Points on this clone: Its antigen is currently unknown.

TCRdb keeps only in-frame clones here, not all; method: immunoSEQ multiplex PCR. The table shows about 120,000 clones, with roughly 89% occurring only once. Study results and caveats: There were a few CMV-associated chains whose specificity for CMV antigens was confirmed in vitro. The study designated 150 or so TCR beta chains cytomegalovirus-associated.

The donors were part of the approximately 120-subject validation cohort, which stood apart from the 666-subject first cohort. The sample consisted of PBMCs. The sequence came from a woman aged 18-30 years in good health and CMV-seronegative. The chain employs TRBV27 and TRBJ1-5; 8 nucleotides line up with TRBD1. Written as DNA, the CDR3 is TGTGCCAGCAGTCCGCTATCGACAGGGGTGGGATTTAGCAATCAGCCCCAGCATTTT. Translation gives CASSPLSTGVGFSNQPQHF.